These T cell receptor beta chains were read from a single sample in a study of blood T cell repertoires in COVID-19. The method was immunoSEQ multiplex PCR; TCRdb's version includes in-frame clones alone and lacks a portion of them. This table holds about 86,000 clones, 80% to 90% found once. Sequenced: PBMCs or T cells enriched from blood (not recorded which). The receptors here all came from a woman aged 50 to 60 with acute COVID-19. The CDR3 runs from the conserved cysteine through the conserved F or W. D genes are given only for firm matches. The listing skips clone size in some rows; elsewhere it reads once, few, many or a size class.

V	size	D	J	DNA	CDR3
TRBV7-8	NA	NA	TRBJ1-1	TGTGCCAGCAGCATACAAATGAACACTGAAGCTTTCTTT	CASSIQMNTEAFF
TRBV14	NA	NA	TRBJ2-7	TGTGCCAGCAGCCCCAATCCTATTTTCCACGAGCAGTACTTC	CASSPNPIFHEQYF
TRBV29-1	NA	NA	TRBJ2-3	TGCAGCGGGCTGGGGGGGGCCCGAGATACGCAGTATTTT	CSGLGGARDTQYF
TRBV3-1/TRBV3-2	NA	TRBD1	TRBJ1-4	TGTGCCAGCAGCCAAGCTATATACGGGGGACAGGGGAGTGAAAAACTGTTTTTT	CASSQAIYGGQGSEKLFF
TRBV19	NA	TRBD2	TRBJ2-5	TGTGCCAGTAGTAAAACTAGCGGGTGGGGGGAGACCCAGTACTTC	CASSKTSGWGETQYF
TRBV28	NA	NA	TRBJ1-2	TGTGCCAGCACCCAGACAGACTATGGCTACACCTTC	CASTQTDYGYTF
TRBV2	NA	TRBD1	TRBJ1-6	TGTGCCAGCAGAGGCCGGGACAGCAATTCACCCCTCCACTTT	CASRGRDSNSPLHF
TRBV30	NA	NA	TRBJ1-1	TGTGCCTGGAGTTACACCGGGAAGGGGAACACTGAAGCTTTCTTT	CAWSYTGKGNTEAFF
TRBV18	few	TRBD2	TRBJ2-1	TGTGCCAGCTCACCGTTAGCGGGAGGAGGAAATGAGCAGTTCTTC	CASSPLAGGGNEQFF
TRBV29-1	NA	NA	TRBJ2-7	TGCAGCGTTGGCCTCGGGTCCGACTACGAGCAGTACTTC	CSVGLGSDYEQYF
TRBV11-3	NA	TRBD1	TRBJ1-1	TGTGCCAGCAGCCCGGACAGGGATGAAGCTTTCTTT	CASSPDRDEAFF
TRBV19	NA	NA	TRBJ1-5	TGTGCCAGTAGGCCAGGGCCCCTTTGGCCCCAGCATTTT	CASRPGPLWPQHF
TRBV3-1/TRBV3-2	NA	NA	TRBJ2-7	TGTGCCAGCAGCCAAGATCAAGCAGGGTTTGGCTACGAGCAGTACTTC	CASSQDQAGFGYEQYF
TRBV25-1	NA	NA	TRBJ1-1	TGTGCCAGCAGTAGGGGGACCATGAACACTGAAGCTTTCTTT	CASSRGTMNTEAFF
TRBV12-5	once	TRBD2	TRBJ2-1	TGTGCTAGTGGACGAAGCGGGAGCTCCAATGAGCAGTTCTTC	CASGRSGSSNEQFF
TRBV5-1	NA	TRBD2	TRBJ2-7	TGCGCCAGCAGCTCTGGGGGCTCTAGCGGGACCGGGGTACAGTACTTC	CASSSGGSSGTGVQYF
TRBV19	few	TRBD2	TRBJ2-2	TGTGCCAGTAGTATAGGGAGCGGGAGGGCCGTAGACAACGGGGAGCTGTTTTTT	CASSIGSGRAVDNGELFF
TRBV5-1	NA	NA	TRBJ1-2	TGCGCCAGCAGCTTGGGAGCTAACTATGGCTACACCTTC	CASSLGANYGYTF
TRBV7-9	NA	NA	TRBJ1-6	TGTGCCAGCGAGGGAGATTCACCCCTCCACTTT	CASEGDSPLHF
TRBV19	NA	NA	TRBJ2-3	TGTGCCAGTAGTATAAGGGGGGGAGATACGCAGTATTTT	CASSIRGGDTQYF
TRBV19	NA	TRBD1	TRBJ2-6	TGTGCCAGTAGTATTGGAGACAGGGCAACAGGGGCCAACGTCCTGACTTTC	CASSIGDRATGANVLTF
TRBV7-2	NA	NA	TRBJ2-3	TGTGCCAGCAGCTTAGTATGGCGGGACACAGATACGCAGTATTTT	CASSLVWRDTDTQYF
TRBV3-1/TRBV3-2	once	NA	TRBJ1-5	TGTGCCAGCAGCCCCGGGGGGTTGGTGGGTCAGCCCCAGCATTTT	CASSPGGLVGQPQHF
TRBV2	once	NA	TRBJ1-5	TGTGCCAGCAGTGAAGCCCCCCCAGGGGTCCAGCCCCAGCATTTT	CASSEAPPGVQPQHF
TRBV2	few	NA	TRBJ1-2	TGTGCCAGCAGTGAACAGGGGCATGGCTACACCTTC	CASSEQGHGYTF
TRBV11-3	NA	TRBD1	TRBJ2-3	TGTGCCAGCAGCTTTGAGGGGGCGCGAAGCACAGATACGCAGTATTTT	CASSFEGARSTDTQYF
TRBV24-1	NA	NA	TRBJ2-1	TGTGCCACCAGTGACGGGACTAGGGGGCCGAGCTCCTACAATGAGCAGTTCTTC	CATSDGTRGPSSYNEQFF
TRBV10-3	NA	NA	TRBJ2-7	TGTGCCATCAAAGCGGGCGGGCCCTACGAGCAGTACTTC	CAIKAGGPYEQYF
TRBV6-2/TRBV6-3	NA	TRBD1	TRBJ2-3	TGTGCCAGCAGTTATAACAGGGGCTCAGATACGCAGTATTTT	CASSYNRGSDTQYF
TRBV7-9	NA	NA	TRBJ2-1	TGTGCCAGCAGTAGGAGTGCCGATGAGCAGTTCTTC	CASSRSADEQFF
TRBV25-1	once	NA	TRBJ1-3	TGTGCCAGCAGTGATAAGGGGAGAAACACCATATATTTT	CASSDKGRNTIYF
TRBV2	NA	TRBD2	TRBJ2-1	TGTGCCAGCAGTGAAGCGCTTGGTCTAGCGGGAGCTTCCAACCCTTTTGGGCAGTTCTTC	CASSEALGLAGASNPFGQFF
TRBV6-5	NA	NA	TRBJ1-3	TGTGCCAGCAGTTTCTCGGGGGGAAGGGGAAACACCATATATTTT	CASSFSGGRGNTIYF
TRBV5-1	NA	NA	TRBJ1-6	TGCGCCAGCAGCTTCACTCAACGGGAGGGAAATTCACCCCTCCACTTT	CASSFTQREGNSPLHF
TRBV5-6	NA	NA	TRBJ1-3	TGTGCCAGCAGCGAAACAGGTTCCCAAAGAAACACCATATATTTT	CASSETGSQRNTIYF
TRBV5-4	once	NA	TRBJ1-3	TGTGCCAGCAGCTTAAACCAGGGTTACTCTGGAAACACCATATATTTT	CASSLNQGYSGNTIYF
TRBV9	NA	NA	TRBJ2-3	TGTGCCAGCAGCGTCCAGACTAGTTTAGATACGCAGTATTTT	CASSVQTSLDTQYF
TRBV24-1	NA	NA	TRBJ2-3	TGTGCCACCAGTTCCCCCTCTAGCGCAGATACGCAGTATTTT	CATSSPSSADTQYF
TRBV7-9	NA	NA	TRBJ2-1	TGTGCCAGCAGCAACTTAATCTATGAGCAGTTCTTC	CASSNLIYEQFF